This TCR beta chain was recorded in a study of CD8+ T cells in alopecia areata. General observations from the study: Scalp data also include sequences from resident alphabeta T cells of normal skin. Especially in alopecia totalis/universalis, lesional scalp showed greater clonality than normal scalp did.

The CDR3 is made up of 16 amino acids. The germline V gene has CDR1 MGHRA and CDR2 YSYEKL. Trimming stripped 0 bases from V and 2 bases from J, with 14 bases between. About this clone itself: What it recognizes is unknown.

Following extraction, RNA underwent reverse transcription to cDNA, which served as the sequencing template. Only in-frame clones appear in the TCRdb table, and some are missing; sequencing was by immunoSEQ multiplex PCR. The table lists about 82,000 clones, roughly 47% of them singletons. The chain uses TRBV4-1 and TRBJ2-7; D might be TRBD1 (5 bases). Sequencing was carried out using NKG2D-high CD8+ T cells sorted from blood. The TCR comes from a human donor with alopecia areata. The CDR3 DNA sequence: TGCGCCAGCAGCCAAGATGGGGCAGCACTGACCTACGAGCAGTACTTC. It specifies CASSQDGAALTYEQYF.